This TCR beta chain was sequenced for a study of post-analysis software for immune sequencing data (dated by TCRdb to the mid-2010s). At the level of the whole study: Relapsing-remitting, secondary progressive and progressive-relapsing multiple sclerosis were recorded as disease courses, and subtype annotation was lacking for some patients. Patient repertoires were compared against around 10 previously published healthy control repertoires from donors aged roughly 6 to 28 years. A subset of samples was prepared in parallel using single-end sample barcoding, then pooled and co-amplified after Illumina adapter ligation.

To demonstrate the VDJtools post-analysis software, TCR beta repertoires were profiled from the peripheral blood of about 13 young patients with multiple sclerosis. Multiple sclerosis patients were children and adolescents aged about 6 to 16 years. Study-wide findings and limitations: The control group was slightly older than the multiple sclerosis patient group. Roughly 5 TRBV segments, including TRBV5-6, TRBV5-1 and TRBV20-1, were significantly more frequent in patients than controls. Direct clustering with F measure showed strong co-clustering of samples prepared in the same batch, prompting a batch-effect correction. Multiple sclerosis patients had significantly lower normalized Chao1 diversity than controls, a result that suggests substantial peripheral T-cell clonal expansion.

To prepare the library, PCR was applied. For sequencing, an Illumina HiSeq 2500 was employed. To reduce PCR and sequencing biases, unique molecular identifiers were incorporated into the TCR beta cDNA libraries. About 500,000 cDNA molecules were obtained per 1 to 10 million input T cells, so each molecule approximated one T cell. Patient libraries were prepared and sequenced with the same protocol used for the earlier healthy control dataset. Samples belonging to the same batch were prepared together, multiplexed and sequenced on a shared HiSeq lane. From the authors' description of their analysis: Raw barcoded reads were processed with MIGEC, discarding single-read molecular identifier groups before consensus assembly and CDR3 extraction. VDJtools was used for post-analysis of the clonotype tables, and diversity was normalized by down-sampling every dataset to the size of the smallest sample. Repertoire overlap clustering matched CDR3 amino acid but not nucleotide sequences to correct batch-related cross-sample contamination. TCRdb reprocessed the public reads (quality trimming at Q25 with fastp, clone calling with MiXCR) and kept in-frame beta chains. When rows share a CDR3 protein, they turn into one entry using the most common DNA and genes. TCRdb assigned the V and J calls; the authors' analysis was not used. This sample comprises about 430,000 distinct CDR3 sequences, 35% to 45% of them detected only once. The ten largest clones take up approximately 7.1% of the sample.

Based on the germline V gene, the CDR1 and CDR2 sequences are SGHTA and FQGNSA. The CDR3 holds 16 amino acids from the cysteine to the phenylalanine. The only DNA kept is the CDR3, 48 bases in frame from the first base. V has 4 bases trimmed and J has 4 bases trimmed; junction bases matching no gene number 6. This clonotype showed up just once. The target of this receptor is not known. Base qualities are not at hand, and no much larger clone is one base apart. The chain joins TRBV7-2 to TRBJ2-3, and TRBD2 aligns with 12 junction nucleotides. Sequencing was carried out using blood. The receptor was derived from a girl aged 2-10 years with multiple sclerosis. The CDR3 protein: CASSSRLAGAADTQYF. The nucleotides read TGTGCCAGCAGCTCAAGACTAGCGGGGGCCGCAGATACGCAGTATTTT.